This T cell receptor (beta chain) was captured by sequencing in a study of blood T cells in healthy people across ages. General study findings and limits: Across the age range, TCR beta diversity per million T cells fell in a roughly linear way. Both higher diversity and more naive CD4+ cells marked long-lived donors when set against aged donors.

The V gene's germline CDR1 is ENHRY and CDR2 SYGVKD. Trimming pared 5 bases from V and 0 bases from J, leaving 11 bases between. The CDR3 sequence is 14 residues long. PCR was performed a second time for about 6 to 11 cycles using a sample-barcoded 5' primer and a J-beta primer mix. Each sample provided no less than 2.5 million CDR3-containing paired-end reads. One entry per CDR3 protein, called by TCRdb with MiXCR from the 5' RACE reads. Among around 850,000 distinct CDR3 sequences, 35% to 40% were seen once, and the ten largest hold over 10%. Comment on this clonotype: Its specificity is unknown.

The chain recombines TRBV10-3 with TRBJ2-7; D call uncertain. The receptor's source is a man between 18 and 29 years old in good health. What was sequenced was blood. DNA of the CDR3: TGTGCCATCAGTCGGACGGAGAGCTCCTACGAGCAGTACTTC. Translated, it gives CAISRTESSYEQYF.